The following is a T cell receptor (beta chain) sequence with its context. Its antigen is not identified. Measured with immunoSEQ multiplex PCR; TCRdb has only the in-frame clones, and not every one. Of 2 million to 2.5 million clones in the sample, 85% to 95% were seen once. These data belong to a study of shared clonotypes between healthy human individuals. V dropped 7 bases and J dropped 7; count of bases not matched to a gene: 8. Per germline, CDR1 MNHEY and CDR2 SVGAGI. The CDR3 contains 14 residues. Study outcomes and limitations: In this cohort, only blood was sampled, and tissue repertoires likely differ.

Investigators divided CD4+ cells into CD45RA+ naive and CD45RA-negative memory subsets. This TCR was sampled from a young man in good health. Some clones in this sample may be carry-over from other donors' samples. The chain couples TRBV6-5 to TRBJ2-1; 9 nucleotides align to TRBD1. Sequenced: naive CD4+ T cells from PBMCs. Stated subset: CD45RA+ positively selected. CDR3 sequence reads: CASTRDRDVNEQFF. CDR3 DNA sequence: TGTGCCAGCACCCGGGACAGGGATGTGAATGAGCAGTTCTTC.